This entry is about one T cell receptor (beta chain). Its matching antigen is unknown. This sample is part of a study of pediatric ulcerative colitis. Findings of the study overall: A couple of patients had blood samples with substantially reduced template counts.

Ulcerative colitis patients received no immunosuppressive medication before the diagnostic colonoscopy. Method: immunoSEQ multiplex PCR; TCRdb's copy keeps in-frame clones and lacks some. The table records about 64,000 clones, about 80% of them present only once. Trimming stripped 4 bases from V and 2 bases from J, with 14 bases between. The CDR3 covers 14 residues. CDR1 is SQVTM and CDR2 is ANQGSEA in the germline V gene. The clonotype originates from a boy under 18 with moderate ulcerative colitis. The sample consisted of blood. The chain is built from TRBV29-1 and TRBJ2-5, with TRBD2 as a possible D gene (6 bases). In DNA form, the CDR3 reads TGCAGCGTTGTGGTGGGAGGCGTACAAGAGACCCAGTACTTC. Protein: CSVVVGGVQETQYF.